This T cell receptor beta chain is from a study of sequential checkpoint blockade in melanoma. About the research overall: Patients were randomized 1:1 to nivolumab-then-ipilimumab or ipilimumab-then-nivolumab first-line. Maintenance nivolumab came after either treatment sequence.

The treatment denotes: randomized to nivolumab then ipilimumab (arm A) or the reverse (arm B). Deletions cut 3 bases from V and 6 bases from J, with 15 bases between. CDR1 and CDR2 (germline): SGHRS, YFSETQ. This CDR3 spans 14 amino acids. Method: immunoSEQ multiplex PCR; TCRdb's copy keeps in-frame clones and lacks some. This sample carries roughly 6,000 clones, around half of them seen once, and the ten largest clones take about 25%. The receptor was derived from a human patient with melanoma. Some clones in this sample may be carry-over from other donors' samples. The specimen was CD8+ T cells sorted from blood (inferred from file names), collected from a patient given nivolumab and ipilimumab in sequence. The gene calls are TRBV5-1 and TRBJ1-2; TRBD1 might be the D (6 bases). The CDR3 bases are TGCGCCAGCAGCTGGGAAGATCAGGGGAATGGCTACACCTTC. Amino acid sequence: CASSWEDQGNGYTF.